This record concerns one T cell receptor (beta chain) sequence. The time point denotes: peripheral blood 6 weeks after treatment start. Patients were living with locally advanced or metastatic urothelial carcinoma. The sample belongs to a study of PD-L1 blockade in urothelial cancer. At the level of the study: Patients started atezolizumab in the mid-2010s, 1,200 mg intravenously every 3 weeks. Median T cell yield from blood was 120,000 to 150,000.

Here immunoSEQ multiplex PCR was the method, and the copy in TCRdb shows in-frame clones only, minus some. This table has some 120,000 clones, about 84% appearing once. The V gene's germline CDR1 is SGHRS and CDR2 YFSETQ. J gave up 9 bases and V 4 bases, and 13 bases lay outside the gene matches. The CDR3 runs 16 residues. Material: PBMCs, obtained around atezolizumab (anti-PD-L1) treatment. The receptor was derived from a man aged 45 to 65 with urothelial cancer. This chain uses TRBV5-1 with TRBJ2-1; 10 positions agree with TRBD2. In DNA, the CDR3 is TGCGCCAGCAGCCCCATAGCGGGAGGCGGGAGGGGTGAGCAGTTCTTC. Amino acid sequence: CASSPIAGGGRGEQFF.